This TCR beta chain stems from a study of blood T cell repertoires in COVID-19 (dated by TCRdb to 2019 to 2021). About the full investigation: Samples covering the acute and convalescent phases of COVID-19 were provided by collaborators in the United States, Italy and Spain. The prospective study material was composed of cDNA or gDNA derived from T cells, B-cell-depleted T cells, or PBMCs. Deeply sampled blood TCRbeta repertoires from subjects exposed to, actively infected with, or recovered from COVID-19 were included in the dataset. The repertoires were released in a freely available public database meant as a resource for research on the immune response to SARS-CoV-2. The samples were drawn from the first 160 participants of the ongoing ImmuneRACE study and from 950 to 1,500 subjects provided by 6 global collaborators. Nearly every sample came with metadata listing a de-identified subject ID, COVID-19 status, age in years and sex. Where available, HLA class I and class II types were taken from metadata supplied by the sample provider and were not determined by assay-based typing.

The junction shows trimming of 4 bases on V and 6 bases on J, and the gene matches do not reach 11 bases of it. As encoded in the germline V gene, CDR1 is SGHRS while CDR2 is YFSETQ. From its cysteine to its phenylalanine, the CDR3 spans 16 amino acids. The DNA shown is the 48-base CDR3, in frame from base 1. Each collaborating institution followed its own protocols to collect whole blood in K2EDTA tubes. For TCRbeta analysis, collaborators shipped samples in one of three forms: frozen whole blood, isolated PBMCs, or DNA extracted from either of those sample types. What the study reported, not specific to this receptor: The amount of clinical and demographic metadata varied by source and participant and was provided uncurated.

TCRbeta CDR3 regions were amplified from genomic DNA using the immunoSEQ Assay, a bias-controlled multiplex PCR. In the source study's methods: The number of nucleated cells in each sample was estimated by amplification of reference gene primers within the assay. To quantify the absolute abundance of each unique TCRbeta CDR3 rearrangement, sequence reads were collapsed and filtered. For each sample, productive Simpson clonality was calculated as the square root of Simpson's diversity index over productive rearrangements. Imported from immuneACCESS, the table was reduced by TCRdb to in-frame sequences with V and J called. These copies leave out some clones; in studies compared against another copy, an unresolved V gene accounts for under half, and the cause of the remainder is not known. Clone size and V and J calls were adopted from that table, with D and trimming inferred from the DNA. Counted in this sample were around 67,000 clones; about 83% of them appeared once. The ten top clones hold around 5% of the sample.

As concerns this clone: It lacks a known antigen. No quality values exist for individual bases; no much larger clone is one base distant.

This receptor chain uses TRBV5-1 and TRBJ2-1; 9 bases in the middle match TRBD2. The sequencing sample was made of peripheral blood. The receptor was isolated from a middle-aged man with active COVID-19. The CDR3 amino acid sequence is: CASSREGGGAFNEQFF. The DNA sequence is as follows: TGCGCCAGCAGCCGAGAAGGCGGGGGGGCTTTCAATGAGCAGTTCTTC.